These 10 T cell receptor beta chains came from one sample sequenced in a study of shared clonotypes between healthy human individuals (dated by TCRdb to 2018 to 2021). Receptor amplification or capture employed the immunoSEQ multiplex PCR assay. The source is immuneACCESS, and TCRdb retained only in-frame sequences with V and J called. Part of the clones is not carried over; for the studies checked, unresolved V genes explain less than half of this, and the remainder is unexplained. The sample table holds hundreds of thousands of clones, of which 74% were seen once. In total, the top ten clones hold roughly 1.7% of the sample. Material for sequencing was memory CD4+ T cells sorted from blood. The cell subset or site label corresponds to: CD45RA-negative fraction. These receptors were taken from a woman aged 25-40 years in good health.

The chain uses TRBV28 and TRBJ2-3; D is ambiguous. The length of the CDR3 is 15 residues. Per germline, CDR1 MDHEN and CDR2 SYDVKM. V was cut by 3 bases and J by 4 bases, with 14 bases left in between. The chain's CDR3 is CASSFSSNVADTQYF. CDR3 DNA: TGTGCCAGCAGTTTCAGCAGCAACGTGGCAGATACGCAGTATTTT.

DNA of the CDR3: TGTGCCAGCAGCACTCCCGGACGGGGAAACACCATATATTTT. Amino acid sequence: CASSTPGRGNTIYF. The rearrangement uses TRBV11-2 and TRBJ1-3; D not certain. Trimming cost V 5 bases and J 4 bases, with 12 bases left between them. CDR1 and CDR2 (germline): SGHAT, FQNNGV. The length of the CDR3 is 14 residues.

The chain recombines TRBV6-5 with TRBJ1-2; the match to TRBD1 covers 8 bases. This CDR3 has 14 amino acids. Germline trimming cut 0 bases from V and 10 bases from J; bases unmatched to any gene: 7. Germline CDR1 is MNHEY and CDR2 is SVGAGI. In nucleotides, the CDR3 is TGTGCCAGCAGTTACTCTTGGACAGGGAAGGTCTACACCTTC. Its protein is CASSYSWTGKVYTF.

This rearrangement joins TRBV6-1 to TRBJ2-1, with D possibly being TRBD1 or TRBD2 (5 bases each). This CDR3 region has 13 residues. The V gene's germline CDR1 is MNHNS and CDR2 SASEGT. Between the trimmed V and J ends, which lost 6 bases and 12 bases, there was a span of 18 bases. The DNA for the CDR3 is TGTGCCAGCAGCCTGGGGCCTAGCAGTTGGCAGTTCTTC. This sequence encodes CASSLGPSSWQFF.

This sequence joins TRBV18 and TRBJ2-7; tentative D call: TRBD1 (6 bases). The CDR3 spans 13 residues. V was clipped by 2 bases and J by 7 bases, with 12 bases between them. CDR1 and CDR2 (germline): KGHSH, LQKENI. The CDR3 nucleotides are TGTGCCAGCTCACCAAATGAGGGGGAGGAGCAGTACTTC. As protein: CASSPNEGEEQYF.

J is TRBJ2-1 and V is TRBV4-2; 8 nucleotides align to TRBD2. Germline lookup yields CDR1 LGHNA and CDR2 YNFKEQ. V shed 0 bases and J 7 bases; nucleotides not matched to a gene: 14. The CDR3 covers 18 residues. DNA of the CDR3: TGTGCCAGCAGCCAAGACCTACTTAGGAGCGGGAGTAAAAATGAGCAGTTCTTC. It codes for CASSQDLLRSGSKNEQFF.

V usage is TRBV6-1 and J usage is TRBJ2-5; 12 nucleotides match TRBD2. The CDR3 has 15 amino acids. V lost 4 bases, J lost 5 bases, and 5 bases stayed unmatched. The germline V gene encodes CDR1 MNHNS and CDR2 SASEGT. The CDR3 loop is CASSALAGGWETQYF. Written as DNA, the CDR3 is TGTGCCAGCAGTGCTCTAGCGGGAGGGTGGGAGACCCAGTACTTC.

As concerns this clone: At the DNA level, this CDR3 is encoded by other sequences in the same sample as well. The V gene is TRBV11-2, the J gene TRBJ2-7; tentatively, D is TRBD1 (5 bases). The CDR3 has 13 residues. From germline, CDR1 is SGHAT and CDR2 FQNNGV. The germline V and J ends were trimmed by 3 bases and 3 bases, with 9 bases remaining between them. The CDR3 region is CASSLGLGYEQYF. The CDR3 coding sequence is TGTGCCAGCAGCTTGGGGCTAGGCTACGAGCAGTACTTC.

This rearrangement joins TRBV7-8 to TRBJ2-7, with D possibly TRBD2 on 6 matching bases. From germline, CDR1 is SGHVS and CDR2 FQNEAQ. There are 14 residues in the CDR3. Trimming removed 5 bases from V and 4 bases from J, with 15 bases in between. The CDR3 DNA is TGTGCCAGCAGCCGGGGTCAGCTAGCGTACGAGCAGTACTTC. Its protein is CASSRGQLAYEQYF.

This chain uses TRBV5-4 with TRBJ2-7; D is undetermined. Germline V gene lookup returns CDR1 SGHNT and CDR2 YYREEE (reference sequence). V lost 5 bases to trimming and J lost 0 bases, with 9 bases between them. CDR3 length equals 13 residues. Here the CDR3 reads CASSREYSYEQYF. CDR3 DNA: TGTGCCAGCAGTCGAGAGTACTCCTACGAGCAGTACTTC.